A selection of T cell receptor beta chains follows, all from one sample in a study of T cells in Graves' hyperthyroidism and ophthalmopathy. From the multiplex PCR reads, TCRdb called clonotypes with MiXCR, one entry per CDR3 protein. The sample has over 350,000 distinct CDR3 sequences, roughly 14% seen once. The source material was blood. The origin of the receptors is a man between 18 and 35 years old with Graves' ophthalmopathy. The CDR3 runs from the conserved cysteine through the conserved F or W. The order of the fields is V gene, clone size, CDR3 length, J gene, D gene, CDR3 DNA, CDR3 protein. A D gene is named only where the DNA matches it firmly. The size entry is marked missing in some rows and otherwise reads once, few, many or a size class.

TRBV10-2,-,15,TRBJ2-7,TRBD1,TGCGCCAGCAGTGGACCGGGACAGGGCATCGACGAGCAGTACTTC,CASSGPGQGIDEQYF
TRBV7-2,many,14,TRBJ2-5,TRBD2,TGTGCCAGCAGTCCATCGGGGGGGCGAGAGACCCAGTACTTC,CASSPSGGRETQYF
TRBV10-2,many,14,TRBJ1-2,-,TGCGCCAGCATTCCTCAGACGTACAACTATGGCTACACCTTC,CASIPQTYNYGYTF
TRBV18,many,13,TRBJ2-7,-,TGTGCCAGCTCCCGCGCAGGACCCCACGAGCAGTACTTC,CASSRAGPHEQYF
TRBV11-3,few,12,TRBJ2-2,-,TGTGCCAGCGAGAAATCATCCGGGGAGCTGTTTTTT,CASEKSSGELFF
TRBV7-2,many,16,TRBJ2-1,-,TGTGCCAGCAGCTTAGTTGGTTCCGGATCCGACAATGAGCAGTTCTTC,CASSLVGSGSDNEQFF
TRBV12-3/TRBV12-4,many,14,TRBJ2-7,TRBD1,TGTGCCAGCAGCCCAAGGACAGGGGTCCCTCAGCAGTACTTC,CASSPRTGVPQQYF
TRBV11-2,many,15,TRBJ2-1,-,TGTGCCAGCAGCGACGGTAGCGTCTCCTACAATGAGCAGTTCTTC,CASSDGSVSYNEQFF
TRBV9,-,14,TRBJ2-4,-,TGTGCCAGCAGCGCCGGGAGCCTCGAAAACATTCAGTACTTC,CASSAGSLENIQYF
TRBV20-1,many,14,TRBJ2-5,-,TGCAGTTATAGAGTCGGGGGTGGAAAAGAGACCCAGTACTTC,CSYRVGGGKETQYF
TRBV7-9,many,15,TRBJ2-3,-,TGTGCCAGCAGCTTATTGTTCGGAAACACAGATACGCAGTATTTT,CASSLLFGNTDTQYF
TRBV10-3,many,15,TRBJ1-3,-,TGTGCCATCAGTGAGGGACCGCTCTCTGGAAACACCATATATTTT,CAISEGPLSGNTIYF
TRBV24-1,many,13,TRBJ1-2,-,TGTGCCACCAGTGACAGGATCTTCTATGGCTACACCTTC,CATSDRIFYGYTF
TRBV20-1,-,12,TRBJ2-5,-,TGCAGTGTCCCAAAAGGCCAAGGGACCCAGTACTTC,CSVPKGQGTQYF
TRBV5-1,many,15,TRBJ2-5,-,TGCGCCAGCAGCTCGCTGTGGGGGGGCCGTGAGACCCAGTACTTC,CASSSLWGGRETQYF
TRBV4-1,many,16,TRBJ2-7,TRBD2,TGCGCCAGCAGCCAGAGGTGGGCTAGCGGGAAGTACGAGCAGTACTTC,CASSQRWASGKYEQYF
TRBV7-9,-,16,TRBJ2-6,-,TGTGCCAGCAGCTCCATAGCCAACTCTGGGGCCAACGTCCTGACTTTC,CASSSIANSGANVLTF